This T cell receptor (beta chain) is drawn from a study of cytomegalovirus exposure and HLA in healthy donors. Study-wide context: Some 85 million unique TCRs, all from HLA-typed donors, were included in an early release of the data.

The PCR was carried out with 60 Vbeta primers and 13 Jbeta primers. This table comes from immunoSEQ multiplex PCR, and its TCRdb copy is limited to in-frame clones, with some not included. The sample records roughly 130,000 clones, approximately 85% being singletons. V lost 0 bases and J lost 1, with 7 bases in between. This CDR3 is 14 amino acids long. Germline V CDR1 and CDR2: MNHNS, SASEGT. Whole-study findings and limits: In a later analysis, at a false discovery rate of 0.05, 15,000 to 20,000 TCR beta sequences matched HLA alleles.

Points on this clone: Its specificity is unknown.

The chain combines TRBV6-1 with TRBJ2-7; possible D gene TRBD1, 6 bases. This clonotype was obtained from a boy aged 5 to 17 in good health and CMV-seronegative. Source material: PBMCs. Here the CDR3 reads CASSEARGSYEQYF. The CDR3 coding sequence is TGTGCCAGCAGTGAAGCTAGGGGGTCCTACGAGCAGTACTTC.